This TCR beta chain emerged from a study of T-cell memory formation after mild COVID-19 (dated by TCRdb to about 2021). Notes on the research overall: Most TCR sequence clusters were specific to one of the two donors. In a couple of donors, T-cell clones that expanded and contracted after mild COVID-19 were followed by sequencing TCRalpha and TCRbeta repertoires longitudinally. Two young, previously healthy adult volunteers, one female and one male, were included in the cohort. The investigation overall reported the following: Some responding clones were found in pre-infection memory, which suggests that pre-existing cross-reactive memory T cells took part in the SARS-CoV-2 response. Clones that contracted from day 15 to 85 showed balanced CD4/CD8 phenotypes, whereas a second wave of clones that expanded from day 15 to 37 leaned towards CD4+. SARS-CoV-2 specificity of the second-wave clones peaking on day 37 was not confirmed. Only a couple of mild cases were covered in the study, and larger cohorts including severe cases with pre-infection samples were considered necessary. Contracting CD4+ clones were found mainly in CM and EM memory subsets, while CD8+ clones were enriched in EMRA.

Sequenced using an Illumina NovaSeq 6000. TCRalpha and TCRbeta cDNA libraries were built by 5'RACE with constant-segment primers, adding sample barcodes and unique molecular identifiers. RNA was extracted from every sample with Trizol reagent. Amplification of the libraries took two PCR steps, and the second step added a second sample barcode plus Illumina TruSeq adapters. Sequencing of the libraries was done on an Illumina NovaSeq, producing 2 x 150 bp paired-end reads. Processing in the source paper ran as follows. With migec v1.2.7, reads were demultiplexed and then collapsed into UMI-guided consensus sequences. With mixcr v2.1.11, UMI consensuses were aligned to TRA and TRB V and J templates and assembled into clonotypes. A clonotype was counted as expanded or contracted only if both edgeR and NoisET called the change significant, with noise models trained on biological replicates. For edgeR calls, a false discovery rate-adjusted p below 0.01 and a log2 fold-change threshold of 1 were applied. As an exploratory analysis of dynamics, PCA with hierarchical clustering was applied to max-normalized trajectories of the 1000 most abundant clonotypes. Separately sequenced CD4+ and CD8+ repertoires were used to assign the CD4 or CD8 phenotype of responding clones. Using fastp at Q25 and MiXCR, TCRdb reprocessed the public reads and kept productive beta chains. Entries are consolidated by CDR3 protein sequence, retaining the most common genes and DNA. The V and J calls come from TCRdb's annotation, not from the publication. The sample table holds tens of thousands of distinct CDR3 sequences, of which 11% to 15% were seen once. The ten most abundant clones make up about 31% of the sample.

Note on this clonotype: Its binding antigen is unknown. The record has no base qualities; no much larger clone is one base away.

Ficoll-Paque density gradient centrifugation was the method used to isolate PBMCs. Input material: PBMCs or a T cell subset sorted from them (not recorded which). This receptor was obtained from an adult woman who had mild COVID-19 (a few samples of this study predate the infection). The sample titles of this study are shuffled in the database, so cell type and time point are left out; the donor was told from shared clones.

The CDR3 region reads CASSYSCSPPGTLDRPQHF. DNA sequence: TGTGCCAGCAGTTACTCGTGTTCCCCACCTGGAACCCTGGATCGGCCCCAGCATTTT. The chain is encoded by TRBV6-5 joined to TRBJ1-5; confidence is insufficient to name the D gene. CDR3 length: 19 amino acids, cysteine to phenylalanine. The retained sequence is limited to the CDR3, 57 bases, with the frame set at the first base. The germline V gene encodes CDR1 MNHEY and CDR2 SVGAGI. A distance of 27 bases separates the germline ends of V and J, which lose 0 bases and 9 bases respectively.